Shown below are 27 T cell receptor beta chains from a single sample sequenced in a study of cytomegalovirus exposure and HLA in healthy donors. The PCR contained 60 Vbeta and 13 Jbeta primers. Profiled with immunoSEQ multiplex PCR; TCRdb holds only in-frame clones, not every one. The sample lists about 150,000 clones, just under 80% occurring once. Material: PBMCs. Every receptor here comes from a male donor in good health and CMV-seronegative.

This clone was counted between two and nine times. V is TRBV5-1 and J is TRBJ1-2; D is unclear. V was trimmed by 0 bases and J by 3 bases, leaving 6 bases between them. Germline assignment: CDR1 SGHRS and CDR2 YFSETQ. CDR3 size: 13 residues. The CDR3, as DNA: TGCGCCAGCAGCTTGGAGTCGGACTATGGCTACACCTTC. The encoded protein is CASSLESDYGYTF.

V and J are TRBV7-6 and TRBJ2-5; 14 bases are a match to TRBD2. Germline trimming cut 4 bases from V and 2 bases from J; bases unmatched to any gene: 6. This CDR3 comprises 17 residues. The germline CDR1 and CDR2 sequences are SGHVS and FNYEAQ. As DNA, the CDR3 is TGTGCCAGCAGCTCGGGACTAGCGGGGGTATATCAAGAGACCCAGTACTTC. Translated, it gives CASSSGLAGVYQETQYF.

The chain links TRBV2 to TRBJ1-4; possible D gene TRBD1, 5 bases. CDR3 size: 16 residues. The germline gives CDR1 SNHLY, CDR2 FYNNEI. The V end lost 8 bases, the J end lost 7 bases, and 23 bases lay between the germline ends. CDR3 in amino acids: CASERDSTSGAEKLFF. The CDR3 DNA sequence: TGTGCCAGCGAGAGAGACAGTACAAGTGGTGCTGAAAAACTGTTTTTT.

This chain uses TRBV4-3 with TRBJ1-4; perhaps TRBD1 as D (5 bases). The length of the CDR3 is 15 residues. Germline values: CDR1 LGHNA, CDR2 YSLEER. The V end lost 2 bases, the J end lost 4 bases, and 11 bases lay between the germline ends. CDR3 residues: CASSQRAGINEKLFF. CDR3 bases: TGCGCCAGCAGCCAACGTGCAGGGATTAATGAAAAACTGTTTTTT.

The CDR3 DNA reads TGTGCCAGCACCCCGACAGGGACCAATCAGCCCCAGCATTTT. Protein product: CASTPTGTNQPQHF. J is TRBJ1-5 and V is TRBV28, with 7 bases matching TRBD1. Germline V gene lookup returns CDR1 MDHEN and CDR2 SYDVKM. Trimming took 7 bases from V and 3 from J; bases not matched to a gene: 6. The CDR3 has 14 amino acids.

The chain carries TRBV7-2 and TRBJ2-7; 8 bases fit TRBD1. Trimming at V came to 5 bases and at J to 6 bases, leaving 12 bases not matched to a gene. The CDR3 is 15 amino acids. Germline loops: CDR1 SGHTA, CDR2 FQGNSA. The chain's CDR3 is CASSRFGDRSSEQYF. The DNA for the CDR3 is TGTGCCAGCAGCCGCTTTGGGGACAGGTCATCCGAGCAGTACTTC.

The J gene is TRBJ2-3, the V gene TRBV4-1, with TRBD2 as a possible D gene (5 bases). Germline CDR1 reads MGHRA; CDR2 reads YSYEKL. The CDR3 sequence is 14 residues long. Trimming took off 3 bases at V and 9 bases at J, with 16 bases between the two ends. CDR3 protein: CASSQTISRGTQYF. The CDR3 bases are TGCGCCAGCAGCCAGACTATTTCGAGAGGGACGCAGTATTTT.

Only a few counts were recorded for this clone. The V gene is TRBV2, the J gene TRBJ2-5; D not certain. This CDR3 has 12 residues. Germline CDR1 and CDR2: SNHLY and FYNNEI. V was pared by 6 bases and J by 5 bases, with 10 bases between. CDR3 region: CASRGSSETQYF. As DNA, the CDR3 is TGTGCCAGCAGGGGCTCATCTGAGACCCAGTACTTC.

The chain employs TRBV19 and TRBJ1-1; D is possibly TRBD1 (5 bases). CDR1 is LNHDA, CDR2 SQIVND, per germline (reference sequence). V lost 1 base and J lost 5, with 11 bases in between. CDR3 length: 14 residues. The chain's CDR3 is CASSIVDSGTEAFF. In DNA form, the CDR3 reads TGTGCCAGTAGTATAGTAGACAGTGGAACTGAAGCTTTCTTT.

The gene calls are TRBV5-1 and TRBJ2-7; 8 nucleotides line up with TRBD1. The CDR3 totals 16 residues. Germline CDR1 SGHRS, CDR2 YFSETQ. The ends lost 0 bases at V and 5 bases at J; junction bases unmatched: 10. CDR3 amino acids: CASSLATGGPDHEQYF. The CDR3 bases are TGCGCCAGCAGCTTGGCCACAGGGGGACCCGACCACGAGCAGTACTTC.

This clone is a singleton in its sample. V usage is TRBV29-1 and J usage is TRBJ1-1, with unresolved D. The CDR3 covers 15 residues. With 6 bases removed from V and 1 base from J, the gap between germline ends came to 18 bases. Looked up from germline, CDR1 is SQVTM and CDR2 is ANQGSEA. The CDR3 coding sequence is TGCAGCGTAGATGTTTGGGCCAACCCGAACACTGAAGCTTTCTTT. Its protein product is CSVDVWANPNTEAFF.

The sample holds one count of this clone. A junction end diverges from the germline sequence, so it may reflect a read error. The genes are TRBV7-9 and TRBJ2-7; D is unclear. Germline CDR1 is SEHNR and CDR2 is FQNEAQ (reference sequence). The CDR3 loop spans 12 amino acids. CDR3 nucleotides: TGTTCCAGCAGCTTATTCGCCTACGAGCAGTACTTC. Its translation: CSSSLFAYEQYF.

The rearrangement joins TRBV19 to TRBJ2-1; D is possibly TRBD1 (5 bases). The length of the CDR3 is 13 residues. CDR1 LNHDA and CDR2 SQIVND come from the germline V gene (reference sequence). The V end lost 6 bases, the J end lost 4 bases, and 10 bases lay between the germline ends. The CDR3 DNA follows: TGTGCCAGTAGGAAGGACACGTACAATGAGCAGTTCTTC. Amino acids: CASRKDTYNEQFF.

The rearrangement joins TRBV10-1 to TRBJ1-2; tentative D call: TRBD1 (6 bases). The germline gives CDR1 WNHNN, CDR2 SYGVQD (reference sequence). The length of the CDR3 is 16 residues. The V and J ends lost 7 bases and 1 base respectively, with 19 bases between them. The chain's CDR3 is CASINGKDSYNYGYTF. As DNA, the CDR3 is TGCGCCAGCATTAATGGGAAGGACAGCTATAACTATGGCTACACCTTC.

The chain is built from TRBV6-1 and TRBJ2-1; D is uncertain. The length of the CDR3 is 15 residues. V lost 6 bases to trimming and J lost 2 bases, with 14 bases between them. The V gene's germline CDR1 is MNHNS and CDR2 SASEGT. The CDR3 sequence: CASSKGLAAYNEQFF. The CDR3, as DNA: TGTGCCAGCAGCAAAGGTCTCGCGGCCTACAATGAGCAGTTCTTC.

The rearrangement joins TRBV27 to TRBJ2-7, with TRBD2 matching 12 bases. CDR1 is MNHEY, CDR2 SMNVEV, per germline (reference sequence). CDR3 length: 17 residues. V was pared by 6 bases and J by 7 bases, with 16 bases of the junction left unmatched. The CDR3 region is CASRRPSSGGALREQYF. The CDR3, as DNA: TGTGCCAGCAGGCGTCCATCTAGCGGGGGGGCCCTACGAGAGCAGTACTTC.

This clone was recorded a few times. The CDR3 protein is CASTWTGNTEAFF. The CDR3 nucleotides read TGTGCCAGTACCTGGACAGGGAACACTGAAGCTTTCTTT. The chain couples TRBV19 to TRBJ1-1, with TRBD1 matching over 7 bases. V lost 7 bases to trimming and J lost 1 base; unmatched junction nucleotides: 3. The CDR3 is made up of 13 amino acids. Germline V gene data show CDR1 as LNHDA and CDR2 as SQIVND (reference sequence). Using reference TRBV19 and TRBJ1-1 for the parts outside the CDR3, the full variable domain is DGGITQSPKYLFRKEGQNVTLSCEQNLNHDAMYWYRQDPGQGLRLIYYSQIVNDFQKGDIAEGYSVSREKKESFPLTVTSAQKNPTAFYLCASTWTGNTEAFFGQGTRLTVV.

The DNA of the CDR3 is TGCGCCAGCAGCCAAGATCTCCCCCCTCGGGAGCAGTACTTC. It encodes CASSQDLPPREQYF. J is TRBJ2-7 and V is TRBV4-3, with D unresolved. Trimming shortened V by 0 bases and J by 7 bases, and 13 bases separated the two germline ends. Germline V gene lookup returns CDR1 LGHNA and CDR2 YSLEER. This CDR3 spans 14 amino acids.

The chain has TRBV27 and TRBJ2-3, with D possibly being TRBD1 (6 bases). Germline V CDR1 and CDR2: MNHEY, SMNVEV (reference sequence). CDR3 length: 15 residues. V was trimmed by 5 bases and J by 6 bases, leaving 18 bases between them. CDR3 coding DNA: TGTGCCAGCAGTCCAACAGGGAAGGGATTGGATACGCAGTATTTT. Residues: CASSPTGKGLDTQYF.

This chain connects TRBV5-4 to TRBJ2-7; possibly TRBD1 for D (6 bases). CDR1 and CDR2 from the germline V gene are SGHNT and YYREEE (reference sequence). The CDR3 spans 12 residues. The ends were cut back, 4 bases at V and 4 bases at J, with 9 bases in the middle. The CDR3 region is CASSVDSYEQYF. The CDR3 DNA sequence: TGTGCCAGCAGCGTGGACAGTTACGAGCAGTACTTC.

There are a few counts of this clone. This chain links TRBV4-1 with TRBJ2-7, with 7 bases aligning to TRBD1. V dropped 4 bases and J dropped 6; count of bases not matched to a gene: 15. From germline, CDR1 is MGHRA and CDR2 YSYEKL. This CDR3 contains 16 residues. The CDR3 spells CASSPLLRRTGPEQYF. DNA of the CDR3: TGCGCCAGCAGCCCACTCCTTCGACGGACAGGACCCGAGCAGTACTTC.

V usage is TRBV29-1 and J usage is TRBJ2-3, with 11 bases matching TRBD2. This CDR3 comprises 17 residues. V shed 0 bases, J shed 2 bases, and the junction held 7 bases outside the gene matches. The germline gives CDR1 SQVTM, CDR2 ANQGSEA. CDR3 DNA: TGCAGCGTTGAAGATCCGGCTAGCGGGGGGCACACAGATACGCAGTATTTT. Its translation is CSVEDPASGGHTDTQYF.

This clone appeared a few times. The V gene is TRBV2, the J gene TRBJ2-5, with TRBD1 matching 9 bases. V trimming: 5 bases; J trimming: 5 bases; junction bases outside the gene matches: 6. Germline V gives CDR1 SNHLY, CDR2 FYNNEI. The CDR3 is 14 residues long. CDR3 in amino acids: CASSSDRGGETQYF. CDR3 DNA sequence: TGTGCCAGCAGTTCGGACAGGGGAGGGGAGACCCAGTACTTC.

The chain recombines TRBV7-2 with TRBJ1-1; D is undetermined. V gave up 1 base and J gave up 5 bases, with 8 bases separating them. The CDR3 runs to 13 residues. Germline V lookup: CDR1 SGHTA, CDR2 FQGNSA. The DNA of the CDR3 is TGTGCCAGCAGCTTAGGCCGAGAGACTGAAGCTTTCTTT. Amino acid sequence: CASSLGRETEAFF. Full variable domain (missing parts from reference TRBV7-2 and TRBJ1-1): GAGVSQSPSNKVTEKGKDVELRCDPISGHTALYWYRQSLGQGLEFLIYFQGNSAPDKSGLPSDRFSAERTGGSVSTLTIQRTQQEDSAVYLCASSLGRETEAFFGQGTRLTVV.

The rearrangement links TRBV9 to TRBJ1-5, with unresolved D. Germline loops: CDR1 SGDLS, CDR2 YYNGEE. The V and J ends lost 0 bases and 4 bases respectively, with 5 bases between them. This CDR3 region has 13 residues. CDR3 sequence: CASSVGVNQPQHF. The CDR3 DNA is TGTGCCAGCAGCGTAGGAGTAAATCAGCCCCAGCATTTT.

The chain has TRBV10-1 and TRBJ1-2; TRBD1 is a possible D gene (6 bases). V gave up 4 bases and J gave up 4 bases, with 31 bases separating them. Germline assignment: CDR1 WNHNN and CDR2 SYGVQD (reference sequence). The CDR3 spans 20 residues. CDR3 sequence (DNA): TGCGCCAGCAGTGGATTGAACAGGGAAGGAACGCGTTATGGGTGCTATGGCTACACCTTC. Amino acids: CASSGLNREGTRYGCYGYTF.

This clone was observed a single time. The chain recombines TRBV7-2 with TRBJ1-2, with D uncertain. The CDR3 has 13 residues. CDR1 is SGHTA, CDR2 FQGNSA, per germline. V was clipped by 6 bases and J by 0 bases, with 8 bases between them. The CDR3 coding sequence is TGTGCCAGCAGTCGTGGCTCTAACTATGGCTACACCTTC. Translating it yields CASSRGSNYGYTF.